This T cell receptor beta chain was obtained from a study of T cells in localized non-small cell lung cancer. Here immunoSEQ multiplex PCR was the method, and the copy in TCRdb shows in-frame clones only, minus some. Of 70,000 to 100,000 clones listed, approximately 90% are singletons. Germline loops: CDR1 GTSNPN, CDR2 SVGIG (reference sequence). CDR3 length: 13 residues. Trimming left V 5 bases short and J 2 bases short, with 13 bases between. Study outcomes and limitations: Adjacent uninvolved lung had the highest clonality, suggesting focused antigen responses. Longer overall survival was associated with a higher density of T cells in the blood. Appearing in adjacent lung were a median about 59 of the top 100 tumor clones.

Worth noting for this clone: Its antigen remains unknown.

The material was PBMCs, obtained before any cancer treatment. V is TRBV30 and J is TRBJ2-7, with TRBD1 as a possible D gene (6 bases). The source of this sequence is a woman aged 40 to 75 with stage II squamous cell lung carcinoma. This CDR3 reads CAWATGTPYEQYF. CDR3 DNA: TGTGCCTGGGCTACAGGGACCCCCTACGAGCAGTACTTC.